This TCR beta chain was obtained from a study of T cells after somatic rescue of genetic block. The CDR3 has 14 amino acids. Per germline, CDR1 MNHNS and CDR2 SASEGT. After removal of 1 base from V and 5 bases from J, the junction contained 3 bases not matched to a gene. Clones were read by immunoSEQ multiplex PCR, and TCRdb kept only the in-frame ones, dropping some. The table has 65,000 to 70,000 clones, 92% seen once. The chain is built from TRBV6-1 and TRBJ2-7, with 9 bases matching TRBD2. The clonotype originates from a man aged 35 to 55. The sequencing input was peripheral blood mononuclear cells (PBMCs). The CDR3 DNA reads as TGTGCCAGCAGTGAAGGTAGCGGGAGCCACGAGCAGTACTTC. This encodes CASSEGSGSHEQYF.